This T cell receptor (beta chain) is drawn from a study of identical twins. TCRdb independently ran MiXCR on the 5' RACE reads; one entry per CDR3 protein. The sample yields about 330,000 distinct CDR3 sequences, 12% seen once. This clonotype was seen a handful of times. Trimming removed 7 bases from V and 3 bases from J; junction bases left unmatched: 11. The CDR3 has 16 amino acids. CDR1 and CDR2 from the germline V gene are MNHNS and SASEGT. The same data also went into a second study, on yellow fever vaccine responses in identical twins.

The rearrangement joins TRBV6-1 to TRBJ2-3, with TRBD2 identical over 9 bases. Sequenced material: CD8+ T cells sorted from blood. This receptor was obtained from a woman younger than 35 in good health. The CDR3 loop is CASTKLGLARTDTQYF. DNA for the CDR3: TGTGCCAGCACCAAACTCGGACTAGCGAGGACAGATACGCAGTATTTT.